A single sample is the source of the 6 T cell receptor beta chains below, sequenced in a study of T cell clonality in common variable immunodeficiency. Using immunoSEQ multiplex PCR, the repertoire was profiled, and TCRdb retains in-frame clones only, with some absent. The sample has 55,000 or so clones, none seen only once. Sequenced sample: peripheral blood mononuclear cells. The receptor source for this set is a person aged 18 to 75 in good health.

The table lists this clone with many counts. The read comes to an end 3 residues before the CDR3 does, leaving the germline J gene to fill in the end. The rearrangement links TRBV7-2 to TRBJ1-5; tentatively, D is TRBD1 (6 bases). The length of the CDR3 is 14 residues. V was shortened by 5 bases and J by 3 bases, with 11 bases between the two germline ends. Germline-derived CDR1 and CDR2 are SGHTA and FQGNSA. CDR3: CASSKDSFNQPQHF. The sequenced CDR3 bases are TGTGCCAGCAGCAAGGACAGTTTCAATCAGCCC.

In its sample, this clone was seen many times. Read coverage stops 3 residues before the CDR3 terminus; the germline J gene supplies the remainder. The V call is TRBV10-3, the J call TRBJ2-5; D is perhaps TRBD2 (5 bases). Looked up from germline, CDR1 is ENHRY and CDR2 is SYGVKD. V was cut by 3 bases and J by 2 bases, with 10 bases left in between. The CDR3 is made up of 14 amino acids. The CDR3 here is CAISEGGGQETQYF. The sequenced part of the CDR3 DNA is TGTGCCATCAGTGAAGGAGGCGGTCAAGAGACC.

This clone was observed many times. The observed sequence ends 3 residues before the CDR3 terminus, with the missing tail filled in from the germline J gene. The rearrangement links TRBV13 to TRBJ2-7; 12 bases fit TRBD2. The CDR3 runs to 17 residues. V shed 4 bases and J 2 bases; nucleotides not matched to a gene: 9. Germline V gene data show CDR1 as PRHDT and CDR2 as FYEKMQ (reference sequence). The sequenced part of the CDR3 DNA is TGTGCCAGCAGCTCCCTACTAGCGGGAGGAGGCACCTACGAG. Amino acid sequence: CASSSLLAGGGTYE. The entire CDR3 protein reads CASSSLLAGGGTYEQYF.

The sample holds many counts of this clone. The part of the CDR3 DNA that was read is TGTGCCAGTAGTATAGGTCCGTCGAACACTGAA. As protein: CASSIGPSNTE. The entire CDR3 protein is CASSIGPSNTEAFF. V and J are TRBV19 and TRBJ1-1; no clear D. The sequence runs out 3 residues before the end of the CDR3; the remainder is reconstructed from the germline J gene. CDR3 size: 14 residues. CDR1 and CDR2 (germline): LNHDA, SQIVND (reference sequence). Trimming removed 1 base from V and 1 base from J, with 7 bases in between.

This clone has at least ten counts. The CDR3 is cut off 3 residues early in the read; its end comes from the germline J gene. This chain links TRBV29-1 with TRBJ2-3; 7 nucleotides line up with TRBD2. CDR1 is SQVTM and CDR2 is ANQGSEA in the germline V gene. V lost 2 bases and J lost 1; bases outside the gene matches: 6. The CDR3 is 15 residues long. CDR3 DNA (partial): TGCAGCGTTGAATCCCCGGGGGGTGGCACAGATACG. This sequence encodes CSVESPGGGTDT. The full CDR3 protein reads CSVESPGGGTDTQYF.

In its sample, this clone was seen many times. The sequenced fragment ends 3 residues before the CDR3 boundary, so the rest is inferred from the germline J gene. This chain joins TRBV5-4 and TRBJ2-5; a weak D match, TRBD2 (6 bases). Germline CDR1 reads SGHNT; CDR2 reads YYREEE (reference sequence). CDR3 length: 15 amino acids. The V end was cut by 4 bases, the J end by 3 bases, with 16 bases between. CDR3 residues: CASSREGTREETQYF. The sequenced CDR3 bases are TGTGCCAGCAGCCGGGAAGGGACTCGTGAAGAGACC.